This T cell receptor beta chain was sequenced during a study of T cell responses to AZD1222 COVID-19 vaccine. Background on the study: Pooling of second doses given at about 4 or about 12 weeks was done.

Regarding the study as a whole: Dominant CD4 TCR responses targeted spike regions 160-218 and 743-854. Clonal diversity was possibly underestimated; the donors were predominantly white British and more often female. Repertoire sampling was restricted to post-peak T cell response timepoints.

Note on this clone: Its target is not known.

Method: immunoSEQ multiplex PCR; TCRdb's copy keeps in-frame clones and lacks some. This sample has 150,000 to 200,000 clones, with roughly nine tenths found just once. The sequencing used peripheral blood, collected on day 0 of AZD1222 vaccination. The source of this sequence is an adult in good health.

CDR3 region: CATQTGGSYNEQFF. The CDR3 nucleotides are TGTGCCACACAGACAGGTGGCTCCTACAATGAGCAGTTCTTC. The chain employs TRBV19 and TRBJ2-1, with D perhaps TRBD1 (6 bases). Between the trimmed V and J ends, which lost 10 bases and 0 bases, there was a span of 13 bases. Germline V lookup: CDR1 LNHDA, CDR2 SQIVND (reference sequence). This CDR3 has 14 residues.